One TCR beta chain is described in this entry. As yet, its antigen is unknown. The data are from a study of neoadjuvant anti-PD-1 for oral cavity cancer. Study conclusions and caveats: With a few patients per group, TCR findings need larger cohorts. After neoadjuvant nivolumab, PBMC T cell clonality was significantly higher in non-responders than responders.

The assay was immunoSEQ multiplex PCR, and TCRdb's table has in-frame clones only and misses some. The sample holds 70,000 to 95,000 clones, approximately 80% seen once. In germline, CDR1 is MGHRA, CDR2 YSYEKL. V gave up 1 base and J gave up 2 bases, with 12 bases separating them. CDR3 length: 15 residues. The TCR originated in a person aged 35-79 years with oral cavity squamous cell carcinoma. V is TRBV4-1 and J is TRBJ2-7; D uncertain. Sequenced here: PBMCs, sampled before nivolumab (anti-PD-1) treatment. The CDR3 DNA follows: TGCGCCAGCAGCCAAGGTGTGAGAGCCACCTACGAGCAGTACTTC. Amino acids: CASSQGVRATYEQYF.